Sequencing of this T cell receptor (beta chain) was carried out in a study of blood T cell repertoires in COVID-19. Exposed enrollees had met someone with a PCR-confirmed or clinician-diagnosed COVID-19 case at some point within the 2 weeks before study entry. The method was immunoSEQ multiplex PCR; TCRdb's version includes in-frame clones alone and lacks a portion of them. Of a few hundred thousand clones in the sample, about 88% are singletons; the top ten hold roughly 4.9%. This TCR came from a woman aged 30 to 39 who had been exposed to COVID-19. What was sequenced was PBMCs or T cells enriched from blood (not recorded which).

Written as DNA, the CDR3 is TGTGCCTGGAGAGGTGGGGGCGTTGGCTACACCTTC. As protein: CAWRGGGVGYTF. This sequence joins TRBV30 and TRBJ1-2, with TRBD1 as a possible D gene (6 bases). CDR3 length: 12 residues. Trimming took 3 bases from V and 7 from J, leaving 12 bases between them. Germline V gives CDR1 GTSNPN, CDR2 SVGIG (reference sequence).